A selection of T cell receptor beta chains follows, all from one sample in a study of memory CD8 T cells in hepatitis C reinfection. Sequenced by immunoSEQ multiplex PCR; TCRdb stores in-frame clones only, minus some. This table holds over 50,000 clones, roughly 90% found once. Input material: naive CD8+ T cells sorted from blood. The receptors derive from a man in his late teens or twenties with hepatitis C virus infection. The CDR3 runs from the conserved cysteine through the conserved F or W. The order of the fields is D gene, V gene, clone size, J gene, CDR3 DNA, CDR3 protein. D genes are given only for firm matches. Where a row states a size, it is once, few, many or the class of an expanded clone; other rows omit it.

>NA|TRBV11-2|NA|TRBJ1-6
TGTGCCAGCAGCCACCCCACGACATTTTCACCCCTCCACTTT
CASSHPTTFSPLHF
>NA|TRBV5-1|NA|TRBJ2-1
TGCGCCAGCAGCTTGGACGGACAGAATGAGCAGTTCTTC
CASSLDGQNEQFF
>NA|TRBV7-8|NA|TRBJ1-5
TGTGCCAGCAGCACCACCCGGTTGGGGGCGCATAGCAATCAGCCCCAGCATTTT
CASSTTRLGAHSNQPQHF
>TRBD2|TRBV14|NA|TRBJ2-3
TGTGCCAGCAGCGGCGGGGGGGCCGGCACAGATACGCAGTATTTT
CASSGGGAGTDTQYF
>NA|TRBV2|NA|TRBJ2-1
TGTGCCACTACAGAGGCCGGAGGAGTCCCTTCCTACAATGAGCAGTTCTTC
CATTEAGGVPSYNEQFF
>TRBD1|TRBV28|NA|TRBJ1-5
TGTGCCAGCAGTTCGGGACAGGGGTTGGCTCAGCCCCAGCATTTT
CASSSGQGLAQPQHF
>TRBD1|TRBV18|NA|TRBJ2-2
TGTGCCAGCTCACCACGGGACAGGGTGGACACCGGGGAGCTGTTTTTT
CASSPRDRVDTGELFF
>NA|TRBV19|NA|TRBJ2-5
TGTGCCAGTAGTAGCGGTCTGGAGGGGGAGACCCAGTACTTC
CASSSGLEGETQYF
>NA|TRBV7-8|NA|TRBJ2-6
TGTGCCAGCAGCTGGTTCCCGCGGACAGACTCAAGGGGCTCTGGGGCCAACGTCCTGACTTTC
CASSWFPRTDSRGSGANVLTF
>NA|TRBV4-3|NA|TRBJ1-2
TGCGCCAGCAGCCAACTTTTATCTACCCAGGACTATGGCTACACCTTC
CASSQLLSTQDYGYTF
>TRBD1|TRBV18|once|TRBJ2-3
TGTGCCAGCTCACGGGCCGGACAGGGGGCGATGAATACGCAGTATTTT
CASSRAGQGAMNTQYF
>NA|TRBV4-1|once|TRBJ1-1
TGCGCCAGCAGCCCTTCACCACAAAGCACTGAAGCTTTCTTT
CASSPSPQSTEAFF
>TRBD1|TRBV30|few|TRBJ1-4
TGTGCCTGGGCTCCACCGGGACAGATTGAAAAACTGTTTTTT
CAWAPPGQIEKLFF
>NA|TRBV5-4|NA|TRBJ2-1
TGTGCCAGCAGCTTGCGGGTTAATGAGCAGTTCTTC
CASSLRVNEQFF
>TRBD2|TRBV5-1|NA|TRBJ2-3
TGCGCCAGCAGCCCCGGACTAGACAGCACAGATACGCAGTATTTT
CASSPGLDSTDTQYF
>TRBD1|TRBV13|NA|TRBJ2-5
TGTGCCAGCAGCTCCGGGGACAGGGCTGGGGAGACCCAGTACTTC
CASSSGDRAGETQYF
>TRBD2|TRBV7-6|NA|TRBJ2-5
TGTGCCAGCAGCTTATTAGCGGGAAGTGGTGAGACCCAGTACTTC
CASSLLAGSGETQYF
>NA|TRBV29-1|once|TRBJ2-5
TGCAGCGTTGTGTCGGCAGGGCAAGAGACCCAGTACTTC
CSVVSAGQETQYF
>NA|TRBV4-3|NA|TRBJ2-2
TGCGCCAGCAGCCAAGTGCTGGGGGGCACCGGGGAGCTGTTTTTT
CASSQVLGGTGELFF
>TRBD2|TRBV7-8|NA|TRBJ2-5
TGTGCCAGCACCGTAGGGCGGGGGGGCCAGGAGACCCAGTACTTC
CASTVGRGGQETQYF
>NA|TRBV30|few|TRBJ2-3
TGTGCCTGGAGTGTACCCCACTATACAGATACGCAGTATTTT
CAWSVPHYTDTQYF
>NA|TRBV5-1|NA|TRBJ2-7
TGCGCCAGCAGCCCGGACGGGAGCTCCTACGAGCAGTACTTC
CASSPDGSSYEQYF